Below, 3 T cell receptor beta chains from the same sample are listed, as sequenced in a study of T-cell memory formation after mild COVID-19. TCRdb used MiXCR to reprocess the 5' RACE reads, holding one entry per CDR3 protein. Here the sample spans 400,000 or so distinct CDR3 sequences, 20% to 25% being singletons. The sequencing sample was made of PBMCs or a T cell subset sorted from them (not recorded which). Receptors originate from an adult woman who had mild COVID-19 (a few samples of this study predate the infection). Cell type and time point are not known.

This clonotype appeared many times. V usage is TRBV6-1 and J usage is TRBJ2-1; 14 positions match TRBD2. The CDR3 loop spans 17 amino acids. The junction had 6 bases not matched to a gene; V was cut back by 2 bases and J by 6 bases. The germline CDR1 and CDR2 sequences are MNHNS and SASEGT. The CDR3 protein is CASSEYGTSGSGNEQFF. DNA for the CDR3: TGTGCCAGCAGTGAATATGGGACTAGCGGGAGCGGCAATGAGCAGTTCTTC.

This rearrangement joins TRBV9 to TRBJ2-7; TRBD2 aligns across 12 bases. CDR3 length: 15 amino acids. Germline V gives CDR1 SGDLS, CDR2 YYNGEE. V lost 2 bases, J lost 3 bases, and 3 bases stayed unmatched. CDR3 amino acids: CASSVSSGRVYEQYF. DNA of the CDR3: TGTGCCAGCAGCGTGTCTAGCGGGAGGGTCTACGAGCAGTACTTC.

The gene calls are TRBV4-1 and TRBJ2-3; D is perhaps TRBD2 (5 bases). The V and J ends lost 3 bases and 0 bases respectively, with 13 bases between them. The CDR3 runs 16 residues. Germline V gene data show CDR1 as MGHRA and CDR2 as YSYEKL. CDR3 DNA: TGCGCCAGCAGCCAGCAATCTTGGACTAGCACAGATACGCAGTATTTT. Residues: CASSQQSWTSTDTQYF.